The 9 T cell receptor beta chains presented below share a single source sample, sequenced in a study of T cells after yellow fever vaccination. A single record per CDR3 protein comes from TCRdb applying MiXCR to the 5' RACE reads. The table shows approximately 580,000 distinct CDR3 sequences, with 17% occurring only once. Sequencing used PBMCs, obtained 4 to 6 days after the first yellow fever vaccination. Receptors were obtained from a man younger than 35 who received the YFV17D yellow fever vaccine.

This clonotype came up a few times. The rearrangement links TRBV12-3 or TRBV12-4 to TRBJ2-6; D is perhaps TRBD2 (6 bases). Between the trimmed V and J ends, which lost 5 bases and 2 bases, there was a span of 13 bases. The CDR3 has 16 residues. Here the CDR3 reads CASSLPGDAGANVLTF. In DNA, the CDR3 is TGTGCCAGCAGTCTCCCGGGGGACGCTGGGGCCAACGTCCTGACTTTC.

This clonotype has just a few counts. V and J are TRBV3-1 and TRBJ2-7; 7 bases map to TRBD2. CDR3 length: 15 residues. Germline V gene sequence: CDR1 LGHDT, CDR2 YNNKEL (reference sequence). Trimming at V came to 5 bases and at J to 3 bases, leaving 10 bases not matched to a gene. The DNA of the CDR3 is TGTGCCAGCAGCAGCAAAGCGGGGCCTTACTACGAGCAGTACTTC. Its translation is CASSSKAGPYYEQYF.

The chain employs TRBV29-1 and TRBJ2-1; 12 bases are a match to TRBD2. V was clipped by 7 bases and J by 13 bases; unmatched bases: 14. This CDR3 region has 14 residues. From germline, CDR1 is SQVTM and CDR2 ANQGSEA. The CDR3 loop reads CSGRLAGESSDQFF. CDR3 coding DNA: TGCAGCGGGCGACTAGCGGGGGAATCATCGGATCAGTTCTTC.

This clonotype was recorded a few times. The CDR3 DNA reads as TGTGCCAGCAGTCCTGCGAGCCAGGCCCCCTACGAGCAGTACGTC. Its protein is CASSPASQAPYEQYV. V is TRBV6-1 and J is TRBJ2-7; D gene uncertain. Trimming stripped 5 bases from V and 2 bases from J, with 16 bases between. This CDR3 region has 15 residues. CDR1 is MNHNS, CDR2 SASEGT, per germline.

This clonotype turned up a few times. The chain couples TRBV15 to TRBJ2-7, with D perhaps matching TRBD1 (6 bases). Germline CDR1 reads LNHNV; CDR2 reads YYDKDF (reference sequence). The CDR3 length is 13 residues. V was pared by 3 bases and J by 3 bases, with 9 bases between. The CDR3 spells CATSSGDIYEQYV. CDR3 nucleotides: TGTGCCACCAGCAGTGGGGACATCTACGAGCAGTACGTC.

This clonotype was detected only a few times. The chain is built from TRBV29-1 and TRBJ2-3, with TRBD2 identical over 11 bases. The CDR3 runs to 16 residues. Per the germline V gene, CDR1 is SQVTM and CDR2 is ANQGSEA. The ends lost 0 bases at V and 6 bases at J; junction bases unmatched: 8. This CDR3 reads CSVEDPTSGGGDTQYF. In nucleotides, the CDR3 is TGCAGCGTTGAAGACCCAACTAGCGGGGGCGGGGATACGCAGTATTTT.

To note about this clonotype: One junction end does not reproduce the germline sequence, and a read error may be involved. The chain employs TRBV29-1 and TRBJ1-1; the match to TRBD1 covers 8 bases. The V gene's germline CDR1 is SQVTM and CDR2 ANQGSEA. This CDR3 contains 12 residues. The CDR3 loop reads CSGWTGNTEALF. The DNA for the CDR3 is TGCAGCGGCTGGACAGGGAACACTGAAGCTCTCTTT.

CDR3 protein: CASSYVSRGAGGYTF. The CDR3 coding sequence is TGTGCCAGCAGTTACGTATCCAGGGGCGCGGGTGGCTACACCTTC. The rearrangement links TRBV6-5 to TRBJ1-2; D may be TRBD1 (6 bases). Per germline, CDR1 MNHEY and CDR2 SVGAGI. This CDR3 has 15 residues. The V and J ends lost 2 bases and 7 bases respectively, with 17 bases between them.

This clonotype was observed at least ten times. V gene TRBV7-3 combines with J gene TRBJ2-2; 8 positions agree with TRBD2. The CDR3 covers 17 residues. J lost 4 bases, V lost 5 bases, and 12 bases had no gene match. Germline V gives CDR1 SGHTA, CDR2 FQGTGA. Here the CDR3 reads CASSPPGTSGATGELFF. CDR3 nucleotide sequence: TGTGCCAGCAGCCCCCCGGGCACTAGCGGAGCCACCGGGGAGCTGTTTTTT.